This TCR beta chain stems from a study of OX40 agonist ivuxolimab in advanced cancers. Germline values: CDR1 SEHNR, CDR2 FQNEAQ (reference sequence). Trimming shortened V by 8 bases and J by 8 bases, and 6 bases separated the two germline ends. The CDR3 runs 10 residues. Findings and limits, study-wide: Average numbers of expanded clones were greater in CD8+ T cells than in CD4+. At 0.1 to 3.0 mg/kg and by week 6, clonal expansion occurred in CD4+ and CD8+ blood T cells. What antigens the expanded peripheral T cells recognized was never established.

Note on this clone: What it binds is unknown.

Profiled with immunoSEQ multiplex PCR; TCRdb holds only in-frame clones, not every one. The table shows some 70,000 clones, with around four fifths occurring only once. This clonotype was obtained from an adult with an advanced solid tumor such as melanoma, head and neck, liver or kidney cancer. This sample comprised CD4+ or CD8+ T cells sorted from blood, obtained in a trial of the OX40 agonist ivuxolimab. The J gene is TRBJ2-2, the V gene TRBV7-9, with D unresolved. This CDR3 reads CASDPGELFF. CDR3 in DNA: TGTGCCAGCGACCCAGGGGAGCTGTTTTTT.